A single sample is the source of the 10 T cell receptor beta chains below, sequenced in a study of cytomegalovirus exposure and HLA in healthy donors. The PCR made use of 60 Vbeta and 13 Jbeta primers. Sequencing used immunoSEQ multiplex PCR; TCRdb keeps in-frame clones, though not all of them. The sample includes approximately 180,000 clones, roughly 87% of them seen just once. The sequenced material came from PBMCs. The receptors were sampled from a girl less than two years old in good health and CMV-seronegative.

The chain uses TRBV13 and TRBJ2-7; 9 bases are shared with TRBD1. Germline trimming cut 2 bases from V and 5 bases from J; bases unmatched to any gene: 13. This CDR3 region has 17 residues. The germline V gene has CDR1 PRHDT and CDR2 FYEKMQ (reference sequence). CDR3 coding DNA: TGTGCCAGCAGCTTAAGATGGGGGGACAGGGTGAGGAACGAGCAGTACTTC. This sequence encodes CASSLRWGDRVRNEQYF.

This chain connects TRBV18 to TRBJ2-3; TRBD2 might be the D (6 bases). The germline V gene encodes CDR1 KGHSH and CDR2 LQKENI. The CDR3 extends over 15 amino acids. Trimming removed 2 bases at V and 4 bases at J, with 13 bases between. CDR3 in DNA: TGTGCCAGCTCACCAGCGGCGGGGAGTTCAGATACGCAGTATTTT. It specifies CASSPAAGSSDTQYF.

This clone has a single count. The V and J genes are TRBV4-3 and TRBJ2-7, with TRBD2 as a possible D gene (5 bases). Trimming took 1 base from V and 3 from J, leaving 7 bases between them. CDR1 and CDR2 (germline): LGHNA, YSLEER. The length of the CDR3 is 13 residues. The CDR3, as DNA: TGCGCCAGCAGCCAAGCGGCGGGCTACGAGCAGTACTTC. Translating it yields CASSQAAGYEQYF.

V gene TRBV5-6 combines with J gene TRBJ1-5, with D unclear. This CDR3 region has 15 residues. From germline, CDR1 is SGHDT and CDR2 YYEEEE. Trimming took off 0 bases at V and 0 bases at J, with 7 bases between the two ends. In DNA, the CDR3 is TGTGCCAGCAGCTTGGGAGGGAGTAGCAATCAGCCCCAGCATTTT. Protein: CASSLGGSSNQPQHF.

V gene TRBV5-6 combines with J gene TRBJ1-1, with a weak D call TRBD1 (5 bases). Germline CDR1 reads SGHDT; CDR2 reads YYEEEE. The length of the CDR3 is 13 residues. Trimming stripped 0 bases from V and 5 bases from J, with 8 bases between. In nucleotides, the CDR3 is TGTGCCAGCAGCTTGGTTCGGGGGACTGAAGCTTTCTTT. Its translation: CASSLVRGTEAFF.

This rearrangement joins TRBV5-1 to TRBJ2-1; maybe TRBD2 (5 bases). The ends were cut back, 4 bases at V and 2 bases at J, with 13 bases in the middle. CDR1 SGHRS and CDR2 YFSETQ come from the germline V gene. The length of the CDR3 is 15 residues. The DNA for the CDR3 is TGCGCCAGCAGCCCCGGACGGGGAACCTACAATGAGCAGTTCTTC. Translation: CASSPGRGTYNEQFF.

The CDR3 region has the DNA TGCGCCAGCAGCTTGGAGGGGAACGGAAACACCATATATTTT. It specifies CASSLEGNGNTIYF. The V call is TRBV5-1, the J call TRBJ1-3, with D tentatively TRBD1 (5 bases). The germline gives CDR1 SGHRS, CDR2 YFSETQ. This CDR3 has 14 amino acids. V was trimmed by 0 bases and J by 4 bases, leaving 8 bases between them.

V and J are TRBV7-3 and TRBJ2-5; D is possibly TRBD2 (6 bases). Per germline, CDR1 SGHTA and CDR2 FQGTGA. This CDR3 contains 15 residues. Trimming stripped 2 bases from V and 1 base from J, with 11 bases between. In DNA form, the CDR3 reads TGTGCCAGCAGCTTATCCGGGGGAGTCCAAGAGACCCAGTACTTC. It codes for CASSLSGGVQETQYF.

This clone was seen more than once but under ten times. The J gene is TRBJ2-1, the V gene TRBV7-9, with 7 bases that match TRBD1. The CDR3 is made up of 16 amino acids. V lost 5 bases to trimming and J lost 2 bases; unmatched junction nucleotides: 9. Germline V gene lookup returns CDR1 SEHNR and CDR2 FQNEAQ (reference sequence). For the CDR3, the DNA is TGTGCCAGCAGCACAAGCACAGGGGACACCTACAATGAGCAGTTCTTC. Its protein is CASSTSTGDTYNEQFF.

CDR3 sequence (DNA): TGTGCCAGCAGTACTCCGGGACTGACAGATACGCAGTATTTT. Protein product: CASSTPGLTDTQYF. The rearrangement uses TRBV6-5 and TRBJ2-3, with D possibly matching TRBD2 (6 bases). The CDR3 totals 14 residues. Trimming took off 5 bases at V and 3 bases at J, with 12 bases between the two ends. The germline V gene encodes CDR1 MNHEY and CDR2 SVGAGI.